The next 19 T cell receptor beta chains were all read from a single sample in a study of cytomegalovirus exposure and HLA in healthy donors. The PCR contained 60 Vbeta and 13 Jbeta primers. Profiling relied on immunoSEQ multiplex PCR, and the TCRdb table lists in-frame clones only, not all of them. Here the sample table reports roughly 77,000 clones. Sequences were obtained from PBMCs. The receptors originated from a female donor in good health and CMV-seropositive.

The V and J genes are TRBV11-2 and TRBJ2-7, with D possibly being TRBD1 (5 bases). Germline V gives CDR1 SGHAT, CDR2 FQNNGV. This CDR3 region has 15 residues. V was trimmed by 1 base and J by 3 bases, leaving 13 bases between them. The CDR3 sequence: CASSLGNRKNYEQYF. As DNA, the CDR3 is TGTGCCAGCAGCTTAGGCAACAGGAAAAACTACGAGCAGTACTTC.

The rearrangement uses TRBV18 and TRBJ1-1; D possibly corresponds to TRBD1 (6 bases). V dropped 1 base and J dropped 3 bases, with 12 bases sitting between them. The germline V gene has CDR1 KGHSH and CDR2 LQKENI. The CDR3 sequence is 15 residues long. The CDR3 loop reads CASSPRMSGDTEAFF. For the CDR3, the DNA is TGTGCCAGCTCACCACGGATGTCAGGGGACACTGAAGCTTTCTTT.

The V and J genes are TRBV16 and TRBJ1-4; D gene ambiguous. Trimming cost V 0 bases and J 8 bases, with 19 bases left between them. This CDR3 region has 17 residues. Looked up from germline, CDR1 is KGHSY and CDR2 is FQNENV. The CDR3 loop reads CASSQSGQPSLREKLFF. CDR3 bases: TGTGCCAGCAGCCAATCGGGCCAGCCCAGTCTCAGGGAAAAACTGTTTTTT.

The V gene is TRBV6-5, the J gene TRBJ1-5; D unresolved. V was clipped by 6 bases and J by 3 bases, with 15 bases between them. This CDR3 comprises 15 residues. Germline assignment: CDR1 MNHEY and CDR2 SVGAGI. The CDR3 reads CASSPGIRHNQPQHF. CDR3 nucleotide sequence: TGTGCCAGCAGCCCGGGTATAAGGCACAATCAGCCCCAGCATTTT.

V usage is TRBV5-6 and J usage is TRBJ2-3; no clear D. V lost 4 bases and J lost 3, with 9 bases in between. This CDR3 is built from 13 residues. Germline lookup yields CDR1 SGHDT and CDR2 YYEEEE. In DNA form, the CDR3 reads TGTGCCAGCAGCCTAAAATCGACAGATACGCAGTATTTT. Protein: CASSLKSTDTQYF.

The chain links TRBV27 to TRBJ2-2; weak D call: TRBD1 (6 bases). The CDR3 runs 14 residues. CDR1 is MNHEY and CDR2 is SMNVEV in the germline V gene (reference sequence). Trimming removed 5 bases at V and 2 bases at J, with 9 bases between. DNA for the CDR3: TGTGCCAGCAGTCTCAGGGGAAACACCGGGGAGCTGTTTTTT. It yields the protein CASSLRGNTGELFF.

This chain uses TRBV14 with TRBJ2-3; 10 nucleotides line up with TRBD2. Germline-derived CDR1 and CDR2 are SGHDN and FVKESK. This CDR3 contains 16 residues. V dropped 2 bases and J dropped 2; count of bases not matched to a gene: 4. The CDR3 region has the DNA TGTGCCAGCAGCCAATGGACTAGCGGATACACAGATACGCAGTATTTT. It codes for CASSQWTSGYTDTQYF.

The rearrangement uses TRBV28 and TRBJ2-7; the D gene is possibly TRBD1 (6 bases). This CDR3 is 15 amino acids long. Germline V lookup: CDR1 MDHEN, CDR2 SYDVKM. Trimming stripped 2 bases from V and 3 bases from J, with 14 bases between. The CDR3 spells CASSLGLGRGYEQYF. The CDR3 bases are TGTGCCAGCAGTTTAGGGCTGGGCAGGGGCTACGAGCAGTACTTC. Filled out from reference TRBV28 and TRBJ2-7, the complete variable domain reads DVKVTQSSRYLVKRTGEKVFLECVQDMDHENMFWYRQDPGLGLRLIYFSYDVKMKEKGDIPEGYSVSREKKERFSLILESASTNQTSMYLCASSLGLGRGYEQYFGPGTRLTVT.

The chain uses TRBV5-1 and TRBJ2-6; TRBD1 matches at 7 bases. Germline CDR1 reads SGHRS; CDR2 reads YFSETQ. Trimming took 0 bases from V and 4 from J; bases not matched to a gene: 7. The CDR3 sequence is 17 residues long. CDR3 protein: CASSLEAGGTGANVLTF. CDR3 DNA: TGCGCCAGCAGCTTGGAGGCAGGGGGTACAGGGGCCAACGTCCTGACTTTC.

The genes are TRBV7-8 and TRBJ1-2; D perhaps matches TRBD1 (6 bases). The CDR3 spans 13 residues. Trimming cost V 5 bases and J 8 bases, with 15 bases left between them. Germline-derived CDR1 and CDR2 are SGHVS and FQNEAQ. The CDR3 sequence is CASSLQGRGGYTF. The CDR3 DNA reads TGTGCCAGCAGCCTACAGGGTCGCGGGGGCTACACCTTC. The whole variable domain, filled in from reference TRBV7-8 and TRBJ1-2, reads GAGVSQSPRYKVAKRGQDVALRCDPISGHVSLFWYQQALGQGPEFLTYFQNEAQLDKSGLPSDRFFAERPEGSVSTLKIQRTQQEDSAVYLCASSLQGRGGYTFGSGTRLTVV.

V and J are TRBV4-3 and TRBJ2-2; possibly TRBD1 for D (5 bases). The CDR3 is 18 amino acids. CDR1 is LGHNA and CDR2 is YSLEER in the germline V gene. The ends were cut back, 6 bases at V and 1 base at J, with 21 bases in the middle. Here the CDR3 DNA reads TGCGCCAGCAGGCGCAGTCTAGGGGCCCTCGAGAACACCGGGGAGCTGTTTTTT. It translates to CASRRSLGALENTGELFF.

The chain employs TRBV5-1 and TRBJ2-7, with 11 bases that match TRBD1. The CDR3 loop spans 14 amino acids. Germline V gives CDR1 SGHRS, CDR2 YFSETQ. V was clipped by 3 bases and J by 3 bases; unmatched bases: 2. CDR3 amino acids: CASSSGTGGYEQYF. In DNA, the CDR3 is TGCGCCAGCAGCTCCGGGACAGGGGGCTACGAGCAGTACTTC.

The CDR3 region is CASSQGIGGAGSTEAFF. For the CDR3, the DNA is TGTGCCAGCTCACAGGGAATAGGGGGCGCCGGGAGCACTGAAGCTTTCTTT. This sequence joins TRBV18 and TRBJ1-1, with 7 bases identical to TRBD1. This CDR3 spans 17 amino acids. Losses at the gene ends were 4 bases for V and 4 bases for J; bases not matched to a gene: 15. CDR1 and CDR2 from the germline V gene are KGHSH and LQKENI.

The rearrangement links TRBV6-5 to TRBJ2-7; 7 nucleotides line up with TRBD1. Germline lookup yields CDR1 MNHEY and CDR2 SVGAGI. The CDR3 is 14 residues long. Trimming at V came to 7 bases and at J to 5 bases, leaving 11 bases not matched to a gene. CDR3: CASTESYRGDEQYF. CDR3 sequence (DNA): TGTGCCAGCACGGAATCCTACAGGGGCGACGAGCAGTACTTC.

Here the CDR3 reads CASSQPPGLAGGDNEQFF. The CDR3 DNA reads TGTGCCAGCAGCCAACCTCCGGGACTAGCGGGAGGCGACAATGAGCAGTTCTTC. The chain uses TRBV28 and TRBJ2-1; 15 nucleotides line up with TRBD2. Germline CDR1 MDHEN, CDR2 SYDVKM. The CDR3 has 18 amino acids. J gave up 5 bases and V 6 bases, and 11 bases lay outside the gene matches.

The chain links TRBV28 to TRBJ1-1; D perhaps matches TRBD1 (5 bases). The V gene's germline CDR1 is MDHEN and CDR2 SYDVKM. This CDR3 spans 15 amino acids. V was cut by 3 bases and J by 4 bases, with 15 bases left in between. In DNA form, the CDR3 reads TGTGCCAGCAGTTTGGGTACTAACGGGGGCACTGAAGCTTTCTTT. Translation gives CASSLGTNGGTEAFF.

The chain links TRBV5-1 to TRBJ1-6; D may be TRBD1 (5 bases). The CDR3 length is 16 residues. In germline, CDR1 is SGHRS, CDR2 YFSETQ. The V and J ends lost 0 bases and 7 bases respectively, with 14 bases between them. CDR3 sequence reads: CASSLDLGALNSPLHF. DNA of the CDR3: TGCGCCAGCAGCTTGGATTTAGGGGCCCTCAATTCACCCCTCCACTTT.

V is TRBV4-1 and J is TRBJ1-5; 9 nucleotides agree with TRBD1. The V segment lost 1 base and the J segment 7 bases; nucleotides outside the gene matches: 5. The CDR3 length is 15 residues. CDR1 and CDR2 (germline): MGHRA, YSYEKL. The chain's CDR3 is CASSQVWTGEQPQHF. CDR3 nucleotides: TGCGCCAGCAGCCAAGTCTGGACAGGGGAGCAGCCCCAGCATTTT.

This chain connects TRBV18 to TRBJ2-7; D is unresolved. V dropped 2 bases and J dropped 2 bases, with 4 bases sitting between them. The CDR3 loop spans 12 amino acids. Per germline, CDR1 KGHSH and CDR2 LQKENI. CDR3 loop: CASSPSAYEQYF. CDR3 DNA sequence: TGTGCCAGCTCACCAAGCGCCTACGAGCAGTACTTC.